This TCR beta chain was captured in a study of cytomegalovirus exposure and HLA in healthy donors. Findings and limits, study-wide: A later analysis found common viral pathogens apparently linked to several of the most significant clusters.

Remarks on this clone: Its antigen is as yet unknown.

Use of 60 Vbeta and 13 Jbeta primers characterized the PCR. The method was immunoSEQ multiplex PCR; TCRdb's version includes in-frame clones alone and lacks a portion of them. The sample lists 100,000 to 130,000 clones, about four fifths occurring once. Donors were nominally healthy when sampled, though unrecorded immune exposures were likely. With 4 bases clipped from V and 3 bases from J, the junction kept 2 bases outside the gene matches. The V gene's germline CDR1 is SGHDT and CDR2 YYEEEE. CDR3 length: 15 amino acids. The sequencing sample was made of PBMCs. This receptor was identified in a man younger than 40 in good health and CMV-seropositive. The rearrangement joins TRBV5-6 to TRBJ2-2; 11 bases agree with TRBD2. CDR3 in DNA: TGTGCCAGCAGCACTAGCGGGGGATACACCGGGGAGCTGTTTTTT. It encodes CASSTSGGYTGELFF.